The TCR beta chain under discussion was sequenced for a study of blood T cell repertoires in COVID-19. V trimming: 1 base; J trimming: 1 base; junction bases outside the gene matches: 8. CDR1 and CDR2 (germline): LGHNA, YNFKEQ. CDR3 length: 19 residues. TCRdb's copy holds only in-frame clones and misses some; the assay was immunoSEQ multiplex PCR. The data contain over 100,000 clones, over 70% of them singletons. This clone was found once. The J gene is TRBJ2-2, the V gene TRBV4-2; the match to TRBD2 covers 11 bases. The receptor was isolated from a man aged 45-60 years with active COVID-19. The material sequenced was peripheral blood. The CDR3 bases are TGTGCCAGCAGCCAAGTTTTTGCTAGCGGGGGGCTGAACACCGGGGAGCTGTTTTTT. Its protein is CASSQVFASGGLNTGELFF.